This T cell receptor beta chain was recovered during a study of blood T cells in healthy people across ages (dated by TCRdb to 2013 to 2016). Turning to the overall study: Template switching captured roughly one uniquely barcoded TCR beta cDNA molecule per two T cells in model experiments. Using deep sequencing normalized with unique cDNA molecular identifiers, the study measured how TCR beta repertoire diversity changes with age. Four age groups were formed from the donors: young (average roughly 15 years), middle-aged (roughly 38), aged (more than 55) and long-lived (82). Using the same blood draw, the study looked at two additional independent replicas of 1 million unique cDNA reads for two donors, one aged 18 to 29 and the other aged 80 or older.

The research as a whole found: As age increased, observed TCR beta diversity per million T cells dropped in a roughly linear way, and a significant reduction was already evident by age 40. There was a strong correlation between observed TCR beta diversity and the percentage of naive T cells measured by flow cytometry. Estimates of total diversity based on one million sequenced T cells were considered lower bounds and underestimates. Since profiling was done on bulk unsorted PBMCs, naive and antigen-experienced compartments could not be conclusively compared. Because the CMV infection status of the donors was unknown, age-related changes in expanded clonotypes may potentially have been confounded. Compared with the aged group, the long-lived group had more naive CD4+ T cells, fewer expanded clones and increased TCR diversity, a pattern suggesting age selection.

As concerns this clonotype: It lacks a known antigen. No qualities accompany the bases; no much larger clone lies one base away.

The CDR3 measures 13 amino acids from cysteine to phenylalanine. Only the CDR3 DNA stays, 39 bases, in frame from base 1. According to the germline V gene, CDR1 reads MNHNS and CDR2 reads SASEGT. V is pruned by 6 bases and J by 3 bases, leaving 3 bases of the junction without a gene match. Systemically healthy Caucasian individuals from Russia, over 30 in total and aged about 6 to 95 years, were included as donors. Each donor gave roughly 11 milliliters of peripheral blood, drawn into EDTA-treated Vacutainer tubes. Ficoll-Paque density-gradient centrifugation was used to isolate PBMCs, with at least 6 million per sample. Total RNA was extracted from PBMCs with Trizol reagent, with at least 6 micrograms obtained per sample. For every donor, an aliquot of PBMCs went through flow cytometry to measure the percentages of naive CD45RAhigh/CD27high T cells. Libraries were made using 5' RACE. The sequencer listed for this sample is Illumina HiSeq 2500. A second PCR of about 6 to 11 cycles was performed with a sample-barcoded 5' primer and a J-beta primer mix. A unique molecular identifier was introduced onto each TCR beta cDNA molecule by a template-switch 5' adaptor carrying 12 random nucleotides. At least 3 million CDR3-containing paired-end reads were obtained from each sample. The Mint cDNA synthesis kit, primed by a TRBC-specific oligonucleotide, was used to synthesize first-strand cDNA from all RNA. Following uracil-DNA glycosylase treatment, all cDNA underwent a first 18-cycle PCR with the universal primers M1SS and BC2_uni_R. The source study handled its data this way. For normalization, 1 million high-quality reads were randomly selected from each sample, with every read carrying a distinct molecular identifier. Instead of being binned into consensus sequences, reads with shared molecular identifiers were discarded. MiTCR, set to a Q25 quality threshold and the strictest error-elimination algorithm, was used for CDR3 identification, clonotype clustering and error correction. A nonparametric unseen species model with Euler transformation was used to estimate a lower bound on total TCR beta diversity. TCRdb ran its own pipeline on the public reads, namely fastp trimming at Q25 and MiXCR clone calling, and kept in-frame beta chains. Identical CDR3 protein sequences are pooled into one entry, listed with their most common genes and DNA. These V and J calls rely on TCRdb rather than the paper's analysis. This sample is represented by some 1,000,000 distinct CDR3 sequences; around 25% of them were singletons. Around 0.7% of the sample belongs to the ten largest clones.

This sample also appeared in a second study, on T cells of mothers and their children. As the second study states: Nine systemically healthy Caucasian individuals served as donors, namely three mothers together with their six children. cDNA synthesis consumed the entire amount of extracted RNA, loaded at approximately 1.6 ug RNA in each 15 ul reaction. In the second PCR, the M1S primer added sample barcodes and 2-4 random nucleotides. More than 9 million TCR beta CDR3 reads were obtained from each mother, and about 3 million reads were obtained from each child. Thymic selection similarly shapes TCR recombination output in related and unrelated pairs, with minor effect from inherited differences. Normalized repertoire overlap was always slightly but never significantly higher in related than unrelated mother-child pairs. With a sensitivity of approximately 100 clones per million clonotypes, no persistent microchimeric T cell clones were detected. Deep NGS was used in the study to compare the TCR beta repertoires of mothers and children and to look for features that separate related mother-child pairs from unrelated individuals. The mean age was around 40 +/- 4 years for the mothers and around 10 +/- 4 years for the children. Libraries were sequenced on Illumina HiSeq 2000 with 100+100 nt paired-end reads after adapter ligation with NEBNext reagents. Mother and child libraries were prepared a month apart and sequenced in separate runs to prevent cross-contamination. For each donor, somewhere between 500,000 and 2,000,000 distinct TCR beta clonotypes were identified. Naive TCR beta clonotypes were estimated from low-frequency clonotypes matched to each donor's FACS-determined naive share, without sorting.

The receptor's source is a girl aged 2 to 10 in good health. The chain links TRBV6-1 with TRBJ1-2, with 8 bases matching TRBD1. The sequenced sample consisted of blood. The DNA sequence is given as TGTGCCAGCAGGGTGGACAGGGACTATGGCTACACCTTC. It encodes CASRVDRDYGYTF.